These T cell receptor beta chains were read from a single sample in a study of T cell responses to AZD1222 COVID-19 vaccine. The protocol was immunoSEQ multiplex PCR, while the TCRdb copy is restricted to in-frame clones and leaves out a portion. The sample lists over 120,000 clones; approximately 90% were seen once. Material: peripheral blood, obtained on day 0 of AZD1222 vaccination. The receptors here all came from an adult in good health. The CDR3 runs from the conserved cysteine through the conserved F or W. Each record gives: J gene, V gene, D gene, clone size, CDR3 DNA, CDR3 protein. The D gene is left open where the match is weak. Only part of the rows carry a size: once, few, many, or a class if the clone is expanded.

TRBJ1-5,TRBV7-2,TRBD1,once,TGTGCCAGCAGCTTGGGACAGGTCCCAGGCTCCCAGCATTTT,CASSLGQVPGSQHF
TRBJ1-1,TRBV12-3/TRBV12-4,TRBD1,.,TGTGCCAGCAGGACAGGGGGCTTGGGGGCTTTCTTT,CASRTGGLGAFF
TRBJ1-4,TRBV19,TRBD1,.,TGTGCCAGTAGTATGGGGACAGGGAGGGGTGAAAAACTGTTTTTT,CASSMGTGRGEKLFF
TRBJ1-4,TRBV25-1,TRBD1,.,TGTGCCAGTAGAAAGACAGGGCATCTCTATGAAAAACTGTTTTTT,CASRKTGHLYEKLFF
TRBJ1-4,TRBV29-1,TRBD1,.,TGCAGCGTTGTGTTCGGGACAGCCGAAAAACTGTTTTTT,CSVVFGTAEKLFF
TRBJ2-3,TRBV29-1,.,.,TGCAGCGTAGACACAAAAGATACGCAGTATTTT,CSVDTKDTQYF
TRBJ1-5,TRBV7-8,.,.,TGTGCCAGCAGCTCGATAATACTTCAGCCCCAGCATTTT,CASSSIILQPQHF
TRBJ2-2,TRBV3-1/TRBV3-2,TRBD1,.,TGTGCCAGCAGCCAAGTACAGGGGGCCGGGGAGCTGTTTTTT,CASSQVQGAGELFF
TRBJ2-1,TRBV6-1,TRBD2,once,TGTGCCAGCAGTGTAGTGACTAGCGGAGGAATCGGGATTGATGAGCAGTTCTTC,CASSVVTSGGIGIDEQFF
TRBJ2-3,TRBV5-1,TRBD2,.,TGCGCCAGCAGCTACGGACTAGCGGGAGGCCAGCCATCGACAGATACGCAGTATTTT,CASSYGLAGGQPSTDTQYF
TRBJ2-7,TRBV6-5,.,.,TGTGCCAGCAGTTACATTCCCGGATCCTACGAGCAGTACTTC,CASSYIPGSYEQYF
TRBJ1-5,TRBV5-6,.,.,TGTGCCAGCAGCTTGGCCTCTGAACAGCCCCAGCATTTT,CASSLASEQPQHF
TRBJ1-4,TRBV5-6,.,.,TGTGCCAGCAGCCTACGACGGGGTAATGAAAAACTGTTTTTT,CASSLRRGNEKLFF
TRBJ2-2,TRBV7-3,.,.,TGTGCCAGCAGCTTAAATCTGGGCCGCACCGGGGAGCTGTTTTTT,CASSLNLGRTGELFF
TRBJ2-5,TRBV19,.,.,TGTGCCAGTTCGGCGGGTGGGGCAGAGACCCAGTACTTC,CASSAGGAETQYF
TRBJ1-1,TRBV10-3,.,.,TGTGCCATCAATCGATTGGGCCTCCAAGCTGCCACTGAAGCTTTCTTT,CAINRLGLQAATEAFF
TRBJ1-5,TRBV10-3,.,few,TGTGCCATCAGTGAAGGAGGGGCCAATCAGCCCCAGCATTTT,CAISEGGANQPQHF
TRBJ2-7,TRBV6-6,.,once,TGTGCCAGCAGTCCTCAGACCGGGACCACCTCTGAGCAGTACTTC,CASSPQTGTTSEQYF
TRBJ2-1,TRBV27,.,.,TGTGCCAGCAGTCAGACAGTATTCAATGAGCAGTTCTTC,CASSQTVFNEQFF
TRBJ2-1,TRBV10-3,TRBD1,once,TGTGCCATCAGTGAGTCAGGGGGCGGTTTCAATGAGCAGTTCTTC,CAISESGGGFNEQFF
TRBJ2-3,TRBV14,.,.,TGTGCCAGCAGGCCTTCAGGAACAGATACGCAGTATTTT,CASRPSGTDTQYF
TRBJ1-2,TRBV20-1,TRBD1,.,TGCAGTGCGAAACAGGGGAGCGGCTACACCTTC,CSAKQGSGYTF
TRBJ2-1,TRBV6-1,.,.,TGTGCCAGCAGTGAAGCGAGGGGTCATGAGCAGTTCTTC,CASSEARGHEQFF
TRBJ2-1,TRBV18,TRBD2,.,TGTGCCAGCTCACCACAACTAGCGATCTCCTACAATGAGCAGTTCTTC,CASSPQLAISYNEQFF
TRBJ2-3,TRBV5-4,.,.,TGTGCCAGCAGCCCGGCTAGGGGGACGCAGTATTTT,CASSPARGTQYF
TRBJ1-5,TRBV19,.,.,TGTGCCAGTAGTATAGGAGGGGCAGATCAGCCCCAGCATTTT,CASSIGGADQPQHF
TRBJ2-3,TRBV11-3,.,.,TGTGCCAGCAGCTTATCGGGGAATACGCAGTATTTT,CASSLSGNTQYF
TRBJ2-2,TRBV27,TRBD2,.,TGTGCCAGCAGTCCCAGCGGGGGGGAGAACACCGGGGAGCTGTTTTTT,CASSPSGGENTGELFF
TRBJ1-1,TRBV29-1,.,.,TGCAGCGTCGGGGACCCCCAGGGAGAAGCTTTCTTT,CSVGDPQGEAFF
TRBJ1-2,TRBV28,.,.,TGTGCCAGCAGTTTCAACGATGGCTACACCTTC,CASSFNDGYTF
TRBJ2-1,TRBV3-1/TRBV3-2,TRBD2,.,TGTGCCAGCAGCTCGTTAGGCGGGAGGACCTACAATGAGCAGTTCTTC,CASSSLGGRTYNEQFF
TRBJ1-2,TRBV5-1,.,.,TGCGCCAGCAGCTTGATGGTCACCCAAGGGAACTATGGCTACACCTTC,CASSLMVTQGNYGYTF
TRBJ1-4,TRBV4-3,TRBD1,once,TGCGCCAGCAGCCAGAGCGGACAGGAAGAAAAACTGTTTTTT,CASSQSGQEEKLFF
TRBJ2-7,TRBV24-1,TRBD2,.,TGTGCCACCAGTGAGTCTAGCGGGAGTTTCTACGAGCAGTACTTC,CATSESSGSFYEQYF
TRBJ1-4,TRBV28,.,.,TGTGCCAGCAGCGCCGCGGGAGGGGAAAAACTGTTTTTT,CASSAAGGEKLFF
TRBJ2-7,TRBV7-3,.,.,TGTGCCAGCAGCCCCATGGTCGGCGAGCAGTACTTC,CASSPMVGEQYF
TRBJ1-1,TRBV28,.,.,TGTGCCAGCAGTTTAAACGGGGCCCCGAACACTGAAGCTTTCTTT,CASSLNGAPNTEAFF
TRBJ2-3,TRBV7-8,.,few,TGTGCCAGCAGCTATAATCAGGGAGATACGCAGTATTTT,CASSYNQGDTQYF
TRBJ1-1,TRBV5-1,.,.,TGCGCCAGCAGCTTCCCCGGCGGAGAGGGGTGGAGTGGGACTGAAGCTTTCTTT,CASSFPGGEGWSGTEAFF
TRBJ1-1,TRBV10-3,.,once,TGTGCCATCAGTCCAGGTAACACTGAAGCTTTCTTT,CAISPGNTEAFF
TRBJ1-1,TRBV7-2,.,.,TGTGCCAGCAGCTTAGCTGCAGGGGTGAACACTGAAGCTTTCTTT,CASSLAAGVNTEAFF
TRBJ1-3,TRBV10-3,TRBD1,.,TGTGCCATCAGTGTACGACAGGGGGTGTCTGGAAACACCATATATTTT,CAISVRQGVSGNTIYF
TRBJ2-2,TRBV14,TRBD2,.,TGTGCCAGCAGCCAAGGACTAGCAGTCGGGGAGCTGTTTTTT,CASSQGLAVGELFF
TRBJ2-1,TRBV11-2,TRBD2,.,TGTGCCAGCAGCTGGGGACGGCGGGAGGGTGGTGAGCAGTTCTTC,CASSWGRREGGEQFF
TRBJ2-7,TRBV5-1,TRBD2,.,TGCGCCAGCAGCTTAGGACTAGTTGGACGTTCCGGCTACGAGCAGTACTTC,CASSLGLVGRSGYEQYF